One and the same sample provided the 11 T cell receptor beta chains below, sequenced in a study of PD-1 blockade in classical Hodgkin lymphoma. Sequencing was performed with immunoSEQ multiplex PCR; in TCRdb, only in-frame clones are kept and a portion is missing. This sample carries about 47,000 clones, roughly 93% of them seen once, and the ten largest clones take 4.9%. Sample time point: newly diagnosed, previously untreated cHL patient sample. Source material: peripheral blood mononuclear cells (PBMCs). These receptors were obtained from a human donor with classical Hodgkin lymphoma.

DNA of the CDR3: TGTGCCAGCAGTGCCGGGACGATCTCCTACAATGAGCAGTTCTTC. Its translation is CASSAGTISYNEQFF. This rearrangement joins TRBV9 to TRBJ2-1; perhaps D is TRBD1 or TRBD2 (5 bases each). CDR1 is SGDLS and CDR2 is YYNGEE in the germline V gene. Between the trimmed V and J ends, which lost 5 bases and 0 bases, there was a span of 12 bases. There are 15 residues in the CDR3.

This sequence joins TRBV9 and TRBJ2-3; the D is unclear. The CDR3 is made up of 15 amino acids. The V end lost 0 bases, the J end lost 2 bases, and 10 bases lay between the germline ends. CDR1 SGDLS and CDR2 YYNGEE come from the germline V gene. CDR3 bases: TGTGCCAGCAGCGTAGGTGTGGCGGTCACAGATACGCAGTATTTT. It translates to CASSVGVAVTDTQYF.

J is TRBJ2-1 and V is TRBV10-1, with D hard to call. This CDR3 is 14 amino acids long. With 0 bases removed from V and 4 bases from J, the gap between germline ends came to 7 bases. Germline CDR1 is WNHNN and CDR2 is SYGVQD (reference sequence). The CDR3 region has the DNA TGCGCCAGCAGTGAGTCGAGTGGTTACAATGAGCAGTTCTTC. Protein: CASSESSGYNEQFF.

The chain links TRBV28 to TRBJ2-1, with 11 bases aligning to TRBD2. J was trimmed by 4 bases and V by 5 bases; bases with no gene match: 13. This CDR3 contains 18 residues. The germline V gene has CDR1 MDHEN and CDR2 SYDVKM. CDR3 DNA sequence: TGTGCCAGCAGTCCAGGACTAGCGGGTGCAACAACGTACAATGAGCAGTTCTTC. Translated, it gives CASSPGLAGATTYNEQFF.

The chain has TRBV13 and TRBJ1-6, with D perhaps matching TRBD1 (5 bases). Germline CDR1 PRHDT, CDR2 FYEKMQ (reference sequence). CDR3 size: 12 residues. Trimming pared 5 bases from V and 13 bases from J, leaving 12 bases between. CDR3 in amino acids: CASSNDSRPLHF. The CDR3 DNA reads as TGTGCCAGCAGCAACGACAGTCGGCCCCTCCACTTT.

CDR3 residues: CSAQGPGWNQPQHF. The CDR3 nucleotides are TGCAGCGCCCAGGGTCCGGGCTGGAATCAGCCCCAGCATTTT. The V and J genes are TRBV29-1 and TRBJ1-5, with a tentative D call TRBD1 (5 bases). V gave up 7 bases and J gave up 4 bases, with 17 bases separating them. Germline values: CDR1 SQVTM, CDR2 ANQGSEA. This CDR3 has 14 residues.

The chain is built from TRBV7-3 and TRBJ1-1; D is possibly TRBD1 (5 bases). Deletions cut 3 bases from V and 4 bases from J, with 12 bases between. Germline V lookup: CDR1 SGHTA, CDR2 FQGTGA. This CDR3 is built from 14 residues. The CDR3 DNA is TGTGCCAGCAGCTTGGGACTCCTCGGCACTGAAGCTTTCTTT. As protein: CASSLGLLGTEAFF.

This chain uses TRBV6-1 with TRBJ2-7; 11 bases line up with TRBD2. Unmatched junction bases numbered 8, after V lost 3 bases and J lost 4 bases. The CDR3 consists of 16 residues. Germline CDR1 MNHNS, CDR2 SASEGT. CDR3 coding DNA: TGTGCCAGCAGTGATAGCGGGAGGGCCTTGGGGTACGAGCAGTACTTC. Its protein product is CASSDSGRALGYEQYF.

This clone was counted once. The genes are TRBV7-2 and TRBJ1-1; TRBD1 might be the D (6 bases). Germline CDR1 reads SGHTA; CDR2 reads FQGNSA. The ends were cut back, 1 base at V and 6 bases at J, with 15 bases in the middle. CDR3 length: 15 residues. This chain's CDR3 is CASSLEAPGVAEAFF. CDR3 nucleotides: TGTGCCAGCAGCTTAGAGGCGCCAGGGGTGGCTGAAGCTTTCTTT.

This chain joins TRBV11-3 and TRBJ2-1; D is possibly TRBD1 (5 bases). The germline gives CDR1 SGHNT, CDR2 YENEEA. The CDR3 covers 13 residues. Deletions cut 5 bases from V and 4 bases from J, with 9 bases between. For the CDR3, the DNA is TGTGCCAGCAGCCCCCGACAGTACAATGAGCAGTTCTTC. Its translation: CASSPRQYNEQFF.

The J gene is TRBJ2-7, the V gene TRBV7-9; no clear D. Germline values: CDR1 SEHNR, CDR2 FQNEAQ (reference sequence). CDR3 length: 12 amino acids. Trimming cost V 5 bases and J 4 bases, with 9 bases left between them. This CDR3 is CASSPESYEQYF. The CDR3 bases are TGTGCCAGCAGCCCCGAGTCTTACGAGCAGTACTTC.